This T cell receptor (beta chain) came from a study of blood T cell repertoires in COVID-19. Study as a whole: Sources were T cells, B-cell-depleted T cells, or PBMCs; the material itself was cDNA or gDNA.

Germline values: CDR1 LGHNA, CDR2 YNFKEQ. The CDR3 extends over 14 amino acids. J lost 8 bases, V lost 4 bases, and 5 bases had no gene match. Profiled with immunoSEQ multiplex PCR; TCRdb holds only in-frame clones, not every one. This table has fewer than 150,000 clones, roughly 80% appearing once. The specimen was peripheral blood. The sequence derives from a man in his 70s with acute or convalescent COVID-19. The chain links TRBV4-2 to TRBJ1-4; TRBD1 agrees at 9 bases. DNA for the CDR3: TGTGCCAGCAGCCGGGACAGGGTAAGGGAAAAACTGTTTTTT. Translation: CASSRDRVREKLFF.